The T cell receptor (beta chain) described here comes from a study of shared clonotypes between healthy human individuals. General study points: Naive subsets generally exceeded memory subsets in estimated richness.

About this clone itself: What it binds is unknown.

Sequencing used immunoSEQ multiplex PCR; TCRdb keeps in-frame clones, though not all of them. This table holds millions of clones, more than 90% found once. The material sequenced was naive CD4+ T cells sorted from blood. The subset was: CD45RA+ positively selected. The TCR originated in a man aged 18 to 30 in good health.

The CDR3 reads CASNAAKTSGGDTQYF. CDR3 coding DNA: TGCGCCAGCAACGCCGCTAAAACTAGCGGCGGAGATACGCAGTATTTT. J is TRBJ2-3 and V is TRBV5-1; TRBD2 agrees at 8 bases. V dropped 6 bases and J dropped 5; count of bases not matched to a gene: 14. Germline V gene sequence: CDR1 SGHRS, CDR2 YFSETQ. The CDR3 contains 16 residues. The full variable domain, its missing parts supplied by reference TRBV5-1 and TRBJ2-3, is KAGVTQTPRYLIKTRGQQVTLSCSPISGHRSVSWYQQTPGQGLQFLFEYFSETQRNKGNFPGRFSGRQFSNSRSEMNVSTLELGDSALYLCASNAAKTSGGDTQYFGPGTRLTVL.